This T cell receptor (beta chain) came from a study of cytomegalovirus exposure and HLA in healthy donors. This clone was found once. The primer mix had 60 Vbeta and 13 Jbeta primers. Sequenced by immunoSEQ multiplex PCR; TCRdb stores in-frame clones only, minus some. This sample has fewer than 250,000 clones; roughly four fifths occur once, and the top ten carry around 3.3%. The sequenced material came from PBMCs. This clonotype originated in a woman in her 30s in good health and CMV-seropositive.

This chain's CDR3 is CASSYPSRETQYF. The CDR3 DNA reads as TGTGCCAGCTCGTATCCGTCCCGGGAGACCCAGTACTTC. The chain combines TRBV18 with TRBJ2-5; no clear D. Germline V gene sequence: CDR1 KGHSH, CDR2 LQKENI. The CDR3 covers 13 residues. V was pared by 6 bases and J by 5 bases, with 13 bases between.